The subject of this entry is one T cell receptor (beta chain). No antigen is known for it. Assay used: immunoSEQ multiplex PCR; TCRdb lists only in-frame clones, some missing. The data hold some 43,000 clones, with over 70% observed a single time. The entry originates in a study of CD4 T cells in relation to SARS-CoV-2 and coronaviruses. Broader study findings: Each donor contributed either pre-pandemic or post-infection samples, not both.

The germline V gene encodes CDR1 SGHTA and CDR2 FQGTGA. The length of the CDR3 is 17 residues. Trimming pared 0 bases from V and 4 bases from J, leaving 18 bases between. This TCR derives from an adult with COVID-19. The chain employs TRBV7-3 and TRBJ1-2; D perhaps matches TRBD1 (5 bases). The sequenced sample was naive CD4+ T cells from PBMCs, cultured in vitro. The sample's subset: naive CD4+ T cells isolated by negative enrichment. CDR3 DNA: TGTGCCAGCAGCTTAACCCCGGCCAAAGGGGAGGTCTATGGCTACACCTTC. Amino acid sequence: CASSLTPAKGEVYGYTF.